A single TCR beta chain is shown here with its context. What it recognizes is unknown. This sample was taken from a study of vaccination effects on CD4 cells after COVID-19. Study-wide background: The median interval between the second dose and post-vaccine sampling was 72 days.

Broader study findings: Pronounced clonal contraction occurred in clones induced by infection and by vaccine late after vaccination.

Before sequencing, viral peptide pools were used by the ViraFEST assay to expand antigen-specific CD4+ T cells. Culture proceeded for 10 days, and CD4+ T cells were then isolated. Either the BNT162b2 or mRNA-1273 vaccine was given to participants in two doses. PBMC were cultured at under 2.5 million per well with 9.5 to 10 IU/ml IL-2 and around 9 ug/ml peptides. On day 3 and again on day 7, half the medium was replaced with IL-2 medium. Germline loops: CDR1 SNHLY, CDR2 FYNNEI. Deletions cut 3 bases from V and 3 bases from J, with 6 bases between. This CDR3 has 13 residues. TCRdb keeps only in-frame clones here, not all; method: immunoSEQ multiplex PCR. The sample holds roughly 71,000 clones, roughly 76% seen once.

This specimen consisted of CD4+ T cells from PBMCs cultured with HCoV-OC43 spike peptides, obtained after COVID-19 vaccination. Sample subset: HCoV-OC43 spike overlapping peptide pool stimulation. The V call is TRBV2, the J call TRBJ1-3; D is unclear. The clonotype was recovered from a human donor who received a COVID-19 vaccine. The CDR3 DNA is TGTGCCAGCAGTGACGGGGTTGGAAACACCATATATTTT. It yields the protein CASSDGVGNTIYF.